A selection of T cell receptor beta chains follows, all from one sample in a study of radiotherapy plus CTLA-4 blockade in lung cancer. The repertoire was sequenced with immunoSEQ multiplex PCR; TCRdb's copy has only in-frame clones and lacks some. This table has 95,000 to 150,000 clones, over 80% appearing once. Here the sequenced sample was peripheral blood, taken from a patient treated with radiotherapy plus ipilimumab. Source of these receptors: a human donor with non-small cell lung cancer that progressed on radiotherapy plus ipilimumab. The CDR3 runs from the conserved cysteine through the conserved F or W. The D gene is left open where the match is weak. Clone size appears in some rows only: once, few, many, or a class for an expanded clone.

v_gene	j_gene	d_gene	abundance	CDR3nt	CDR3aa
TRBV4-2	TRBJ2-2	-	once	TGTGCCAGCAGCCGGGAGGGGGCGAACACCGGGGAGCTGTTTTTT	CASSREGANTGELFF
TRBV18	TRBJ1-1	-	-	TGTGCCAGCTCACCACCGGATAGGGGTTTCACTGAAGCTTTCTTT	CASSPPDRGFTEAFF
TRBV5-1	TRBJ2-7	-	-	TGCGCCAGCAGCCTCACGGGATTGAACTACGAGCAGTACTTC	CASSLTGLNYEQYF
TRBV5-1	TRBJ1-1	-	-	TGCGCCAGCAGCTTGGCCTGGGAGACTCTGAACACTGAAGCTTTCTTT	CASSLAWETLNTEAFF
TRBV5-1	TRBJ2-1	-	-	TGCGCCAGCAGCAACAAAGCGGAGAGCTCCTACAATGAGCAGTTCTTC	CASSNKAESSYNEQFF
TRBV6-6	TRBJ2-5	-	-	TGTGCCAGCAGTTACAGGGAGGAAGAGACCCAGTACTTC	CASSYREEETQYF
TRBV2	TRBJ1-3	-	once	TGTGCCAGCAGAGTGGACAACTATGGAAACACCATATATTTT	CASRVDNYGNTIYF
TRBV6-5	TRBJ1-2	-	-	TGTGCCAGCAGAAAGCCCGGGGGCTATGGCTACACCTTC	CASRKPGGYGYTF
TRBV2	TRBJ2-5	TRBD1	-	TGTGCCAGCAGCCGGACAGGGGGCCGAGAGACCCAGTACTTC	CASSRTGGRETQYF
TRBV6-1	TRBJ2-1	-	-	TGTGCCAGCAGTGCCTACAATAGCGACCGAAATGAGCAGTTCTTC	CASSAYNSDRNEQFF
TRBV27	TRBJ1-1	TRBD1	once	TGTGCCAGCAGGACCATACGGACAGGTTGGAAGAACACTGAAGCTTTCTTT	CASRTIRTGWKNTEAFF
TRBV6-1	TRBJ2-7	-	-	TGTGCCAGCAGTGAAGGGGCAGGGATCTACGAGCAGTACTTC	CASSEGAGIYEQYF
TRBV2	TRBJ1-4	-	-	TGTGCCAGCAGCCTTACAGGGATTGCTAATGAAAAACTGTTTTTT	CASSLTGIANEKLFF
TRBV5-4	TRBJ1-2	TRBD1	once	TGTGCCAGCAGCTCAACAGGGGTTATACATGGCTACACCTTC	CASSSTGVIHGYTF
TRBV7-9	TRBJ1-2	TRBD1	-	TGTGCCAGCAGCAGACCAACCGGGACAGGGCCCTATGGCTACACCTTC	CASSRPTGTGPYGYTF
TRBV7-8	TRBJ2-3	-	once	TGTGCCAGCAGCTTAGTTACTGGCCAGGGTACGCAGTATTTT	CASSLVTGQGTQYF
TRBV7-3	TRBJ2-5	TRBD2	-	TGTGCCAGCAGCGCCGAGGGACCAGCGGGGTTGGAGACCCAGTACTTC	CASSAEGPAGLETQYF
TRBV19	TRBJ2-5	TRBD2	-	TGTGCCAGTAGAGAGACGGGAGGATGGGAAGAGACCCAGTACTTC	CASRETGGWEETQYF
TRBV7-9	TRBJ2-7	-	-	TGTGCCAGCAGCTTAGATAGGGATTCCTACGAGCAGTACTTC	CASSLDRDSYEQYF
TRBV30	TRBJ2-7	-	once	TGTGCCTGGAGTGCTCCGGTCAGGGGAAGGTACGAGCAGTACTTC	CAWSAPVRGRYEQYF
TRBV2	TRBJ2-3	TRBD2	-	TGTGCCAGCAGCCCACCGGGACTAGCTTACACAGATACGCAGTATTTT	CASSPPGLAYTDTQYF
TRBV10-3	TRBJ1-1	TRBD1	-	TGTGCCATCGGACAGGGGGCAGCTGAAGCTTTCTTT	CAIGQGAAEAFF
TRBV5-6	TRBJ2-2	TRBD2	-	TGTGCCAGCAGCCCTTGGACTAGCGGACCTCGACGTACCGGGGAGCTGTTTTTT	CASSPWTSGPRRTGELFF
TRBV5-1	TRBJ2-5	-	-	TGCGCCAGCAGCTTCCGGGAGCGGGAGACCCAGTACTTC	CASSFRERETQYF
TRBV6-5	TRBJ2-5	-	-	TGTGCCAGCAGTTACCCGGTAGGGGACCAAGAGACCCAGTACTTC	CASSYPVGDQETQYF
TRBV27	TRBJ1-1	TRBD1	-	TGTGCCAGCAGTATCGGACAGGTAAACACTGAAGCTTTCTTT	CASSIGQVNTEAFF
TRBV9	TRBJ1-4	-	-	TGTGCCAGCAGCGTAGTAGATCGGCCGGGTGAAAAACTGTTTTTT	CASSVVDRPGEKLFF
TRBV6-5	TRBJ1-2	TRBD1	-	TGTGCCAGCAGTTACTCTGGGACAGGGGGTGGGAACACCTTC	CASSYSGTGGGNTF
TRBV2	TRBJ2-2	TRBD1	-	TGTGCCAGCAGTGAAGCAGGGGGCACAACCGGGGAGCTGTTTTTT	CASSEAGGTTGELFF
TRBV5-5	TRBJ1-5	-	-	TGTGCCAGCAGCTTGGCACAAGGGGGTCAGCCCCAGCATTTT	CASSLAQGGQPQHF
TRBV19	TRBJ1-5	-	few	TGTGCCAGTAGTATAGAGTGGACGGAACGCTATCAGCCCCAGCATTTT	CASSIEWTERYQPQHF
TRBV7-7	TRBJ2-7	TRBD1	-	TGTGCTAGCAGCGAGAAGGACAGGGACAACGAGCAGTACTTC	CASSEKDRDNEQYF
TRBV5-1	TRBJ1-5	-	-	TGCGCCAGCAGCTTGGAGGGGTTGAATCAGCCCCAGCATTTT	CASSLEGLNQPQHF
TRBV10-3	TRBJ2-1	TRBD1	-	TGTGCCATCAGGGCGGACAGGGGGCGTAAAAATGAGCAGTTCTTC	CAIRADRGRKNEQFF
TRBV5-1	TRBJ2-7	-	-	TGCGCCAGCAGGTCCGAGCCGACCTACGAGCAGTACTTC	CASRSEPTYEQYF
TRBV5-1	TRBJ2-1	TRBD2	-	TGCGCCAGCAGCGAGAGACTAGCGGGAGTGGTCAATGAGCAGTTCTTC	CASSERLAGVVNEQFF
TRBV27	TRBJ1-5	-	-	TGTGCCAGCAGCCCTAGGGCTCCTCTCGTGATCGGCAATCAGCCCCAGCATTTT	CASSPRAPLVIGNQPQHF
TRBV6-1	TRBJ1-1	-	-	TGTGCCAGCAGCGTAACCGGGGCTACCGAAGCTTTCTTT	CASSVTGATEAFF
TRBV5-4	TRBJ1-2	TRBD1	-	TGTGCCAGCAGCGGCCGGGACAGGGGAAACTATGGCTACACCTTC	CASSGRDRGNYGYTF
TRBV9	TRBJ2-7	-	-	TGTGCCAGCAGCGCGGACGTAAGCAACTACGAGCAGTACTTC	CASSADVSNYEQYF